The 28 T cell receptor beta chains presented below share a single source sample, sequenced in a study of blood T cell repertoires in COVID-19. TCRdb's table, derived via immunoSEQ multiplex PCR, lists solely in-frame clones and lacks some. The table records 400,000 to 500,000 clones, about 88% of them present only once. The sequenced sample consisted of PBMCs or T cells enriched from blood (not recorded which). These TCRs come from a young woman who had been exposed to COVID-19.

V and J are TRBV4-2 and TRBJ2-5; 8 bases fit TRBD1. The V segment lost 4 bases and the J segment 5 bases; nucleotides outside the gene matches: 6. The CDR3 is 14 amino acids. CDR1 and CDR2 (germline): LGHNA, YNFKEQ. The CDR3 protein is CASSRNDRGETQYF. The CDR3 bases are TGTGCCAGCAGCCGGAACGACAGGGGTGAGACCCAGTACTTC.

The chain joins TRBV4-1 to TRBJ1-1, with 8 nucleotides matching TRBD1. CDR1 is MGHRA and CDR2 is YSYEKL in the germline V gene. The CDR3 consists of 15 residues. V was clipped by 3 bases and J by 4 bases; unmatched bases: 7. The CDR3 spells CASSHRTGSGTEAFF. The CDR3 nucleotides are TGCGCCAGCAGCCATAGGACAGGGTCGGGCACTGAAGCTTTCTTT.

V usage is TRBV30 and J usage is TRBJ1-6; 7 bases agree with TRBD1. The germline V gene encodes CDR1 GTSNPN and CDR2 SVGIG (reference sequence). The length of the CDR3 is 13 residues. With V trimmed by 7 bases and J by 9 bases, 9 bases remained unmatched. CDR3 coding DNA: TGTGCCTACTCCGGGACAGCAGGTTCACCCCTCCACTTT. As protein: CAYSGTAGSPLHF.

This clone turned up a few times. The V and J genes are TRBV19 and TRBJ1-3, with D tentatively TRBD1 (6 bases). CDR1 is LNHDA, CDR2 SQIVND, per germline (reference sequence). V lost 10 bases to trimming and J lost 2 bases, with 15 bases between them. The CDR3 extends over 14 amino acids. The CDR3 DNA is TGTGCCACGAACCTACAGGGAACTGGAAACACCATATATTTT. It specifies CATNLQGTGNTIYF.

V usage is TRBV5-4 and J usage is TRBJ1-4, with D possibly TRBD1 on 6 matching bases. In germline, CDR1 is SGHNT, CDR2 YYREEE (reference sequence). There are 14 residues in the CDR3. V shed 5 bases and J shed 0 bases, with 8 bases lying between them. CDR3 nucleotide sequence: TGTGCCAGCAGTTCAGGGGCAACTAATGAAAAACTGTTTTTT. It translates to CASSSGATNEKLFF.

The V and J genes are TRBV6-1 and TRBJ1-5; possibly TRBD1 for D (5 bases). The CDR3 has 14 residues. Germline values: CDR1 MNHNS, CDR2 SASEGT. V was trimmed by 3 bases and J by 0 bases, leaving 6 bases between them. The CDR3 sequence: CASSETVSNQPQHF. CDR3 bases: TGTGCCAGCAGTGAGACAGTTAGCAATCAGCCCCAGCATTTT.

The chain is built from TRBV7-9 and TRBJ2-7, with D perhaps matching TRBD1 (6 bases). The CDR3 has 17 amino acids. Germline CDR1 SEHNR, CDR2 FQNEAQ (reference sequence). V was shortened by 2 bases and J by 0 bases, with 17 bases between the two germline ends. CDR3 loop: CASSLRGFPGTSYEQYF. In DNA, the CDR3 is TGTGCCAGCAGCTTAAGGGGGTTCCCGGGCACCTCCTACGAGCAGTACTTC.

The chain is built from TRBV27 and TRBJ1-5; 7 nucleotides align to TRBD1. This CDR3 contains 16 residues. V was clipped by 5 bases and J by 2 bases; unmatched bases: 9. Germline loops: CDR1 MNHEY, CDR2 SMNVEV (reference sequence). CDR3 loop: CASSHLTGFGNQPQHF. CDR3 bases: TGTGCCAGCAGTCACCTGACAGGGTTCGGCAATCAGCCCCAGCATTTT.

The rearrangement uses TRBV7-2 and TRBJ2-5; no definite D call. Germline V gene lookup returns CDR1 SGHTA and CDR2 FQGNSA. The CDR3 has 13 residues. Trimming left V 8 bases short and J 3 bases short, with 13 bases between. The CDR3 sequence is CASGDWVEETQYF. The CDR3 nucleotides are TGTGCCAGCGGCGACTGGGTAGAAGAGACCCAGTACTTC.

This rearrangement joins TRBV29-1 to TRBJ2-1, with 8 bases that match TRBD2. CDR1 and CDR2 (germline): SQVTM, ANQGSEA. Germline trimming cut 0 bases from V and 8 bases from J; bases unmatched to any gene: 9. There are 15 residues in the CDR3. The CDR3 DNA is TGCAGCGTTGAAGATCTGGCGGGAGGAGGATATGAGCAGTTCTTC. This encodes CSVEDLAGGGYEQFF.

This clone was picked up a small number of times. CDR3: CASSAGAGAGNTIYF. CDR3 DNA: TGTGCCAGCAGCGCCGGGGCAGGGGCTGGAAACACCATATATTTT. The rearrangement joins TRBV7-3 to TRBJ1-3; tentative D call: TRBD1 (6 bases). The CDR3 is 15 residues long. The V gene lost 5 bases and the J gene lost 2 bases, with 13 bases spanning the gap. CDR1 is SGHTA, CDR2 FQGTGA, per germline.

As DNA, the CDR3 is TGTGCCAGCAGCCCATCCTCGGGGGGCTACACCTTC. Amino acid sequence: CASSPSSGGYTF. This chain links TRBV7-6 with TRBJ1-2; unclear D gene. Germline CDR1 and CDR2: SGHVS and FNYEAQ. This CDR3 contains 12 residues. V lost 5 bases to trimming and J lost 8 bases, with 12 bases between them. Supplemented by reference TRBV7-6 and TRBJ1-2, the full variable domain reads GAGVSQSPRYKVTKRGQDVALRCDPISGHVSLYWYRQALGQGPEFLTYFNYEAQQDKSGLPNDRFSAERPEGSISTLTIQRTEQRDSAMYRCASSPSSGGYTFGSGTRLTVV.

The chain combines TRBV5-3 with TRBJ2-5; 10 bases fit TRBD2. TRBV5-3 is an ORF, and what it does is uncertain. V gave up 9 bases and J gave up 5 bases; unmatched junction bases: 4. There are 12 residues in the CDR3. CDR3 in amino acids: CAISGRAETQYF. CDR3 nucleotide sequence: TGTGCCATCAGCGGGAGGGCTGAGACCCAGTACTTC.

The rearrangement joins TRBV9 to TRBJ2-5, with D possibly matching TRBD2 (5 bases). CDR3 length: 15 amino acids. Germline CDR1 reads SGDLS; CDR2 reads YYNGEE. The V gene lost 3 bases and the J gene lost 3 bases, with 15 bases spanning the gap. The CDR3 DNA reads TGTGCCAGCAGCGATCCAGTGTCTAGCAAAGAGACCCAGTACTTC. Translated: CASSDPVSSKETQYF.

The CDR3 DNA follows: TGTGCCAGCAGTCGGACTATGGGGGCAACTAATGAAAAACTGTTTTTT. It is translated as CASSRTMGATNEKLFF. The chain is built from TRBV27 and TRBJ1-4; TRBD1 is a possible D gene (5 bases). The germline V gene encodes CDR1 MNHEY and CDR2 SMNVEV (reference sequence). V was clipped by 5 bases and J by 0 bases, with 13 bases between them. The CDR3 is made up of 16 amino acids.

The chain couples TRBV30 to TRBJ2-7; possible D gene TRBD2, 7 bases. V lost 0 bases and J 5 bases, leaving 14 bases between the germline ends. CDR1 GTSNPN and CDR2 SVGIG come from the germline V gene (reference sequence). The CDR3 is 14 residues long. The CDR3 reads CAWSVAAGAHEQYF. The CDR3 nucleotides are TGTGCCTGGAGTGTGGCCGCGGGGGCCCACGAGCAGTACTTC.

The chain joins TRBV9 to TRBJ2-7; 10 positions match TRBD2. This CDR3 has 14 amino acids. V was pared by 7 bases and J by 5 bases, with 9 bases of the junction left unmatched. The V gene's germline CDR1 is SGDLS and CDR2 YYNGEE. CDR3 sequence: CASAGASGSNEQYF. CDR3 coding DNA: TGTGCCAGCGCCGGTGCTAGCGGGAGCAACGAGCAGTACTTC.

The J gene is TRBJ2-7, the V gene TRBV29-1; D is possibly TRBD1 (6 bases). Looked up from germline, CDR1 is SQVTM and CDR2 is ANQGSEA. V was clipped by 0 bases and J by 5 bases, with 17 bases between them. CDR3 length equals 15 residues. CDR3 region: CSVEELGSQGNEQYF. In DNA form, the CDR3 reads TGCAGCGTTGAAGAGCTCGGAAGCCAGGGGAACGAGCAGTACTTC.

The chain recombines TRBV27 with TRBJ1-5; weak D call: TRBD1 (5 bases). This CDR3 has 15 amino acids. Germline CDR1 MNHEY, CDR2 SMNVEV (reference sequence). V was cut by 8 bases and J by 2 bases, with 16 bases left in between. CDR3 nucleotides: TGTGCCAGCCGAATCGGGGGGGGAGGCAATCAGCCCCAGCATTTT. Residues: CASRIGGGGNQPQHF.

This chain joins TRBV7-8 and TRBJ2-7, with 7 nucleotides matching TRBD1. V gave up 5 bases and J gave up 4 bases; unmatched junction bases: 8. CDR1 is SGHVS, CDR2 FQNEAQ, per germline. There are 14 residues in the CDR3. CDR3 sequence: CASSPGQDTYEQYF. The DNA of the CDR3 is TGTGCCAGCAGCCCCGGACAGGATACTTACGAGCAGTACTTC.

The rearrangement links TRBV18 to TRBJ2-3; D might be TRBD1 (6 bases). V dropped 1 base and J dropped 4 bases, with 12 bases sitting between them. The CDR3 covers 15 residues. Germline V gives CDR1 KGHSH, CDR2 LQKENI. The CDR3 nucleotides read TGTGCCAGCTCACCACTAGGGGGTGATGCAGATACGCAGTATTTT. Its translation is CASSPLGGDADTQYF.

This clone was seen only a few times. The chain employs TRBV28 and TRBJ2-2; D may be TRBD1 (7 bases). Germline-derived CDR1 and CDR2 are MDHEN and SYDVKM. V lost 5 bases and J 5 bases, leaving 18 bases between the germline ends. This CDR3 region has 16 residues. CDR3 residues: CASSDPQGGSTGELFF. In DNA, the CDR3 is TGTGCCAGCAGTGACCCCCAGGGGGGATCAACCGGGGAGCTGTTTTTT.

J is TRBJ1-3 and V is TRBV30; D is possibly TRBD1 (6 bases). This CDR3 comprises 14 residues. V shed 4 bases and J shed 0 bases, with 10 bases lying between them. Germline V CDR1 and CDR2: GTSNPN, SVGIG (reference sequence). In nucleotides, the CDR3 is TGTGCCTGGAAACAGGGTCACTCTGGAAACACCATATATTTT. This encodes CAWKQGHSGNTIYF.

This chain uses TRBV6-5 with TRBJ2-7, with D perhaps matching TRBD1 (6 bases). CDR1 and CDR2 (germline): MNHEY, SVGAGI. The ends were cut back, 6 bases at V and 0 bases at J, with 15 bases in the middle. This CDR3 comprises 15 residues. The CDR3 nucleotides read TGTGCCAGCAGCAGTGGGGACACCAGCTCCTACGAGCAGTACTTC. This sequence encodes CASSSGDTSSYEQYF.

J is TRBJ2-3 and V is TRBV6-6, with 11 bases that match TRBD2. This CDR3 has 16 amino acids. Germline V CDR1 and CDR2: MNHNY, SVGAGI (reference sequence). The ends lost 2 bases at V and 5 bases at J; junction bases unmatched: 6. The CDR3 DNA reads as TGTGCCAGCAGTTACGGAGCTAGCGGGGGGCAAGATACGCAGTATTTT. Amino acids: CASSYGASGGQDTQYF.

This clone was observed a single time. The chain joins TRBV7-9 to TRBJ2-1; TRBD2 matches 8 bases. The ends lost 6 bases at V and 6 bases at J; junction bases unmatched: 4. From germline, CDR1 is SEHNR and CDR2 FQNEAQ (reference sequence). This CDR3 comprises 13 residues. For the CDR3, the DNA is TGTGCCAGCAGTCTTAGCGGGGCCAATGAGCAGTTCTTC. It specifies CASSLSGANEQFF.

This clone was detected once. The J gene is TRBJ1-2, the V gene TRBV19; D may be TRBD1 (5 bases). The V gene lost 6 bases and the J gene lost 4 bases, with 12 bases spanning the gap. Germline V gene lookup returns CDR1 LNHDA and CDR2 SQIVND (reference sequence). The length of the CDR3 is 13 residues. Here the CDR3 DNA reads TGTGCCAGTAGCAACGGACAAGGCTATGGCTACACCTTC. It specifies CASSNGQGYGYTF.

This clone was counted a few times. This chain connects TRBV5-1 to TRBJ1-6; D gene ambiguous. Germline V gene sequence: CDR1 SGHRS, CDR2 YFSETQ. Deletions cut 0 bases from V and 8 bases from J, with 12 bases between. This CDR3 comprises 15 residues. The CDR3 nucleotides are TGCGCCAGCAGCTTGGCGGAGGTGGGATATTCACCCCTCCACTTT. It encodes CASSLAEVGYSPLHF.